This TCR beta chain emerged from a study of regulatory T cells in long-lasting Graves disease. Study findings and constraints: Persistent patients had a count of shared public clonotypes (over 2,500) that exceeded that of new patients (approximately 920).

Time point described: newly diagnosed GD, antithyroid drugs for less than 3 months. PBMC-extracted RNA yielded the TCR library. As to this clonotype: Its antigen remains unknown.

For TCR beta, libraries came from iRepertoire HTBI primers and Arm-PCR of CDR3 regions. MiXCR was run by TCRdb on the multiplex PCR reads, yielding one entry per CDR3 protein. Here the sample spans around 250,000 distinct CDR3 sequences, 15% to 20% being singletons. The sequence was collected from a female donor with Graves disease. Here the sequenced sample was peripheral blood mononuclear cells (PBMCs), taken at new diagnosis, from a patient treated with antithyroid drugs.

CDR3: CASSLAAGGSTEAFF. The CDR3 nucleotides are TGTGCCAGCAGCTTGGCTGCAGGGGGCTCCACTGAAGCTTTCTTT. The gene calls are TRBV5-5 and TRBJ1-1; 8 bases fit TRBD1. Germline assignment: CDR1 SGHKS and CDR2 YYEKEE (reference sequence). The CDR3 length is 15 residues. Trimming removed 0 bases from V and 4 bases from J; junction bases left unmatched: 5.